These 24 T cell receptor beta chains originate from one sample sequenced in a study of cytomegalovirus exposure and HLA in healthy donors. 60 Vbeta and 13 Jbeta primers were used in PCR. The data were produced by immunoSEQ multiplex PCR, yet TCRdb's version contains in-frame clones alone and is incomplete. The data hold 100,000 to 150,000 clones, with around four fifths observed a single time. Material for sequencing was PBMCs. These receptors came from a woman in her 40s in good health and CMV-seropositive.

This chain links TRBV9 with TRBJ1-1; 8 positions agree with TRBD1. The CDR3 loop spans 14 amino acids. The germline CDR1 and CDR2 sequences are SGDLS and YYNGEE. Trimming removed 3 bases from V and 6 bases from J; junction bases left unmatched: 7. CDR3 in amino acids: CASSASGGKAEAFF. The CDR3 DNA reads as TGTGCCAGCAGCGCCTCAGGGGGCAAGGCTGAAGCTTTCTTT.

CDR3 coding DNA: TGTGCCAGCCGTGAACCGGGACAGGGGCACTCACCCCTCCACTTT. It specifies CASREPGQGHSPLHF. This sequence joins TRBV19 and TRBJ1-6; 10 positions match TRBD1. Trimming removed 9 bases from V and 10 bases from J; junction bases left unmatched: 12. Germline V gives CDR1 LNHDA, CDR2 SQIVND (reference sequence). The CDR3 loop spans 15 amino acids.

The chain carries TRBV19 and TRBJ2-1; 11 bases fit TRBD1. This CDR3 has 18 residues. V lost 5 bases, J lost 7 bases, and 16 bases stayed unmatched. In germline, CDR1 is LNHDA, CDR2 SQIVND (reference sequence). The CDR3 nucleotides are TGTGCCAGTAGTGCCATCGCGCAGGGGACAGGGGGAGGTAATGAGCAGTTCTTC. Its protein product is CASSAIAQGTGGGNEQFF.

V gene TRBV21-1 combines with J gene TRBJ2-7; the tabulated D call, TRBD2, remains unverified against the DNA. TRBV21-1 is reported as a pseudogene. The CDR3 runs 18 residues. DNA of the CDR3: TGTGCCAGCAGCCCCCAAGAACGACTAGCGGGTTGTAGATACGAGCAGTACTTC. Residues: CASSPQERLAGCRYEQYF.

V usage is TRBV6-6 and J usage is TRBJ1-2, with a weak D call TRBD1 (6 bases). The CDR3 length is 15 residues. V was clipped by 3 bases and J by 3 bases, with 14 bases between them. CDR1 is MNHNY, CDR2 SVGAGI, per germline (reference sequence). CDR3 loop: CASSYLQGLDYGYTF. The CDR3 DNA is TGTGCCAGCAGTTATCTACAGGGTCTGGACTATGGCTACACCTTC.

This clone was recorded once. The J gene is TRBJ2-7, the V gene TRBV15; the D is unclear. Trimming cost V 0 bases and J 2 bases, with 5 bases left between them. CDR3 length equals 13 residues. Germline CDR1 and CDR2: LNHNV and YYDKDF (reference sequence). DNA of the CDR3: TGTGCCACCAGCAGAGAGGGCGCCTACGAGCAGTACTTC. The encoded protein is CATSREGAYEQYF. The complete variable domain, with remaining parts taken from reference TRBV15 and TRBJ2-7, reads DAMVIQNPRYQVTQFGKPVTLSCSQTLNHNVMYWYQQKSSQAPKLLFHYYDKDFNNEADTPDNFQSRRPNTSFCFLDIRSPGLGDTAMYLCATSREGAYEQYFGPGTRLTVT.

The V and J genes are TRBV6-5 and TRBJ2-7; 12 nucleotides align to TRBD2. The trim removed 4 bases at V and 6 bases at J, leaving 7 bases unmatched. The CDR3 spans 15 residues. Looked up from germline, CDR1 is MNHEY and CDR2 is SVGAGI. This CDR3 is CASSSTSGSLGEQYF. CDR3 nucleotide sequence: TGTGCCAGCAGTTCGACTAGCGGGAGTTTGGGCGAGCAGTACTTC.

The rearrangement joins TRBV7-2 to TRBJ2-7, with TRBD2 matching 10 bases. Germline CDR1 and CDR2: SGHTA and FQGNSA. The CDR3 sequence is 14 residues long. The trim removed 10 bases at V and 2 bases at J, leaving 8 bases unmatched. Here the CDR3 reads CAIVGAGGTYEQYF. The CDR3 nucleotides are TGTGCCATCGTGGGAGCGGGAGGGACCTACGAGCAGTACTTC.

The rearrangement links TRBV6-5 to TRBJ1-2, with TRBD1 as a possible D gene (5 bases). The V gene's germline CDR1 is MNHEY and CDR2 SVGAGI. Between the trimmed V and J ends, which lost 0 bases and 7 bases, there was a span of 15 bases. The CDR3 length is 15 residues. CDR3 DNA: TGTGCCAGCAGTTACTCCAGGGATTCAAGTGGTGGCTACACCTTC. It encodes CASSYSRDSSGGYTF.

The CDR3 DNA sequence: TGTGCCAGCAGCGTAGTTAGCGGGAATACAGATACGCAGTATTTT. Translated: CASSVVSGNTDTQYF. This chain connects TRBV7-2 to TRBJ2-3; 8 bases are shared with TRBD2. Looked up from germline, CDR1 is SGHTA and CDR2 is FQGNSA. The V and J ends lost 5 bases and 3 bases, in that order; junction bases with no gene match: 7. The CDR3 contains 15 residues.

The rearrangement links TRBV9 to TRBJ2-5, with 10 bases fitting TRBD2. Unmatched junction bases numbered 13, after V lost 4 bases and J lost 4 bases. This CDR3 has 17 amino acids. Germline V gene sequence: CDR1 SGDLS, CDR2 YYNGEE. This chain's CDR3 is CASSSAGGSSRGETQYF. CDR3 coding DNA: TGTGCCAGCAGCTCAGCGGGGGGGTCCTCAAGGGGAGAGACCCAGTACTTC.

This chain uses TRBV4-2 with TRBJ2-4; TRBD2 matches 9 bases. The J segment lost 5 bases and the V segment lost 3 bases, leaving 5 bases of the junction unmatched. The CDR3 is 15 amino acids. Germline V lookup: CDR1 LGHNA, CDR2 YNFKEQ. CDR3 sequence reads: CASSQAGGRENIQYF. CDR3 DNA sequence: TGTGCCAGCAGCCAGGCGGGGGGGCGTGAAAACATTCAGTACTTC.

The chain carries TRBV6-5 and TRBJ2-3, with a tentative D call TRBD1 (6 bases). CDR1 and CDR2 (germline): MNHEY, SVGAGI. The CDR3 is 16 amino acids. Between the trimmed V and J ends, which lost 1 base and 4 bases, there was a span of 15 bases. The CDR3 DNA is TGTGCCAGCAGTTACTTGGCAGGGACAAGCGCAGATACGCAGTATTTT. Translating it yields CASSYLAGTSADTQYF.

The rearrangement joins TRBV7-9 to TRBJ1-4; 9 positions agree with TRBD1. CDR3 length equals 12 residues. Germline CDR1 is SEHNR and CDR2 is FQNEAQ (reference sequence). The ends lost 2 bases at V and 12 bases at J; junction bases unmatched: 1. This CDR3 reads CASSLRQGELFF. The CDR3 DNA reads TGTGCCAGCAGCTTAAGACAGGGGGAACTGTTTTTT.

The chain links TRBV4-3 to TRBJ2-7; a possible D gene is TRBD1 (6 bases). CDR1 is LGHNA, CDR2 YSLEER, per germline. V lost 1 base and J lost 5, with 9 bases in between. The CDR3 totals 13 residues. CDR3 nucleotide sequence: TGCGCCAGCAGCCAAGTACAGGGTCACGAGCAGTACTTC. Translation: CASSQVQGHEQYF.

This clone has a single count. The rearrangement joins TRBV28 to TRBJ2-7, with 10 bases aligning to TRBD2. The germline V gene has CDR1 MDHEN and CDR2 SYDVKM. The CDR3 length is 14 residues. V lost 9 bases, J lost 0 bases, and 5 bases stayed unmatched. CDR3 region: CASGSGGSSYEQYF. The CDR3 coding sequence is TGTGCCAGTGGTAGCGGGGGGAGCTCCTACGAGCAGTACTTC.

This clone showed up many times. The chain recombines TRBV14 with TRBJ1-1, with D possibly matching TRBD1 (5 bases). The CDR3 sequence is 11 residues long. V lost 5 bases and J lost 8, with 9 bases in between. Germline V gene data show CDR1 as SGHDN and CDR2 as FVKESK. DNA for the CDR3: TGTGCCAGCAGCTTTGCAGGGGAAGCTTTCTTT. This translates into CASSFAGEAFF.

This clone is a singleton in its sample. V is TRBV27 and J is TRBJ2-5; D possibly corresponds to TRBD1 (6 bases). Trimming took off 5 bases at V and 5 bases at J, with 12 bases between the two ends. This CDR3 spans 13 amino acids. Germline V lookup: CDR1 MNHEY, CDR2 SMNVEV (reference sequence). The CDR3 spells CASSPIRGETQYF. The CDR3 DNA is TGTGCCAGCAGTCCAATAAGGGGGGAGACCCAGTACTTC.

The chain carries TRBV19 and TRBJ2-5, with 9 bases lining up with TRBD1. In germline, CDR1 is LNHDA, CDR2 SQIVND (reference sequence). The ends lost 2 bases at V and 5 bases at J; junction bases unmatched: 6. The CDR3 covers 15 residues. The CDR3: CASSITGGTLETQYF. CDR3 nucleotide sequence: TGTGCCAGTAGTATAACAGGGGGCACTCTGGAGACCCAGTACTTC.

The chain has TRBV6-6 and TRBJ2-5; 11 bases match TRBD1. The DNA end is a closer match to TRBJ2-7, so the J assignment may be wrong. Germline CDR1 reads MNHNY; CDR2 reads SVGAGI (reference sequence). The CDR3 spans 13 residues. The CDR3 DNA reads TGTGCCAGCAGTTACGGGACAGGGGGCGAGCAGTACTTC. It translates to CASSYGTGGEQYF.

The rearrangement links TRBV10-3 to TRBJ2-5; 8 positions agree with TRBD1. CDR3 length equals 14 residues. Germline trimming cut 5 bases from V and 5 bases from J; bases unmatched to any gene: 7. CDR1 and CDR2 (germline): ENHRY, SYGVKD. For the CDR3, the DNA is TGTGCCATCAGTCCCGGGACAGGAATCGAGACCCAGTACTTC. Protein: CAISPGTGIETQYF.

The chain combines TRBV30 with TRBJ2-7; a weak D match, TRBD2 (5 bases). CDR3 length: 11 amino acids. In germline, CDR1 is GTSNPN, CDR2 SVGIG (reference sequence). V was pared by 5 bases and J by 3 bases, with 8 bases between. This chain's CDR3 is CAWDGNYEQYF. The DNA of the CDR3 is TGTGCCTGGGACGGGAACTACGAGCAGTACTTC.

This clone was seen a handful of times. This chain joins TRBV28 and TRBJ1-1; no reliable D call. The germline V and J ends were trimmed by 6 bases and 1 base, with 6 bases remaining between them. Germline V CDR1 and CDR2: MDHEN, SYDVKM. This CDR3 is built from 12 residues. Here the CDR3 reads CASRTGNTEAFF. CDR3 in DNA: TGTGCCAGCAGGACGGGGAACACTGAAGCTTTCTTT.

The gene calls are TRBV2 and TRBJ1-5; 8 bases align to TRBD1. CDR3 size: 13 residues. Germline CDR1 SNHLY, CDR2 FYNNEI. Losses at the gene ends were 8 bases for V and 8 bases for J; bases not matched to a gene: 8. CDR3 loop: CASLAGGLEPQHF. The CDR3 DNA follows: TGTGCCAGCTTGGCAGGGGGCTTGGAGCCCCAGCATTTT.